Listed below are T cell receptor beta chains from one sample, sequenced in a study of cytomegalovirus exposure and HLA in healthy donors. Libraries were prepared by immunoSEQ multiplex PCR; TCRdb keeps only in-frame clonotypes and omits some of them. The profile covers around 300,000 clones, with 65% to 90% appearing a single time and around 1% taken by the ten largest. Sequences were obtained from PBMCs. These receptors were collected from a woman under 30 in good health and CMV-seronegative. Both conserved end residues are part of each CDR3. Fields, in order: D gene, clone size, J gene, V gene, CDR3 DNA, CDR3 protein. D genes are given only for firm matches. Clone sizes are given selectively: once, few, many, or a class where the clone is expanded.

. | . | TRBJ1-5 | TRBV29-1 | TGCAGCGTTCAAGGGGAGGATCAGCCCCAGCATTTT | CSVQGEDQPQHF
. | . | TRBJ1-1 | TRBV28 | TGTGCCAGCAGTTGGTCTACGGTGTTGAACACTGAAGCTTTCTTT | CASSWSTVLNTEAFF
. | . | TRBJ1-2 | TRBV30 | TGTGCCTGGATGGGAAGGGGCCCTAACTATGGCTACACCTTC | CAWMGRGPNYGYTF
TRBD2 | . | TRBJ2-1 | TRBV7-9 | TGTGCCAGCAGCTTATCTGGGGGCGGGCTAGCGGGAGCTGGTGAGCAGTTCTTC | CASSLSGGGLAGAGEQFF
TRBD1 | once | TRBJ2-3 | TRBV18 | TGTGCCAGCTCATTACAGGGGGCATCGGGAGTAGATACGCAGTATTTT | CASSLQGASGVDTQYF
. | few | TRBJ1-2 | TRBV30 | TGTGCCTGGAGGCCGACAGCAAACTATGGCTACACCTTC | CAWRPTANYGYTF
. | . | TRBJ1-1 | TRBV7-2 | TGTGCCAGCAGCTACGAGATTAACACTGAAGCTTTCTTT | CASSYEINTEAFF
. | . | TRBJ1-4 | TRBV7-6 | TGTGCCAGCAGCTTAGGACCCCGGTTTGACAGAAATGAAAAACTGTTTTTT | CASSLGPRFDRNEKLFF
TRBD2 | . | TRBJ2-3 | TRBV29-1 | TGCAGCGTCTCTAGCGGGGGTAGCACAGATACGCAGTATTTT | CSVSSGGSTDTQYF
TRBD1 | . | TRBJ2-1 | TRBV25-1 | TGTGCCAGCAGTTTCGGGACAGGGCAGTTCTTC | CASSFGTGQFF
. | . | TRBJ1-5 | TRBV28 | TGTGCCAGCAGGGGCAATAGCAATCAGCCCCAGCATTTT | CASRGNSNQPQHF
TRBD1 | . | TRBJ1-4 | TRBV4-1 | TGCGCCAGCAGCCGTGGGGACAGGGAAAATGAAAAACTGTTTTTT | CASSRGDRENEKLFF
. | . | TRBJ2-5 | TRBV27 | TGTGCCAGCAGTTTAGATACAGGGTTGGGGACCCAGTACTTC | CASSLDTGLGTQYF
TRBD2 | once | TRBJ2-1 | TRBV5-6 | TGTGCCAGCAGCGCGGGACTAGCACACTACAATGAGCAGTTCTTC | CASSAGLAHYNEQFF
TRBD1 | once | TRBJ2-7 | TRBV6-1 | TGTGCTGTGGGGGACAGGGGAGGGTACGAGCAGTACTTC | CAVGDRGGYEQYF
. | . | TRBJ2-7 | TRBV5-1 | TGCGCCAGCAGCTTGATGGCCACAAGCGCCTACGAGCAGTACTTC | CASSLMATSAYEQYF
TRBD2 | . | TRBJ2-1 | TRBV5-1 | TGCGCCAGCAGCCCCGGGGGTAGCGGGAGATACAATGAGCAGTTCTTC | CASSPGGSGRYNEQFF
TRBD1 | . | TRBJ1-2 | TRBV19 | TGTGCCAGTACCCTCCGGGACAGCAATATTAACTATGGCTACACCTTC | CASTLRDSNINYGYTF
TRBD2 | . | TRBJ2-2 | TRBV30 | TGTGCCTGGATCGGACTAGCGGGGGTTATAGGTACCGGGGAGCTGTTTTTT | CAWIGLAGVIGTGELFF
. | . | TRBJ2-3 | TRBV6-5 | TGTGCCAGCAGTTACGCTCTACCGGGGGGCTCAGATACGCAGTATTTT | CASSYALPGGSDTQYF
. | . | TRBJ1-2 | TRBV7-2 | TGTGCCAGCAGCATAGGGGCAGGGGCCCTTACCTATGGCTACACCTTC | CASSIGAGALTYGYTF
. | . | TRBJ1-3 | TRBV4-3 | TGCGCCAGCAGCCAAGATGGCCCCTCTGGAAACACCATATATTTT | CASSQDGPSGNTIYF
. | . | TRBJ1-1 | TRBV6-5 | TGTGCCAGCAGTTACGGGGGGAGGATGAACACTGAAGCTTTCTTT | CASSYGGRMNTEAFF
. | . | TRBJ1-2 | TRBV13 | TGTGCCAGCAGCTCCGACAGATCTAACTATGGCTACACCTTC | CASSSDRSNYGYTF
TRBD1 | . | TRBJ1-6 | TRBV4-1 | TGCGCCAGCAGCCCCCCTCCCGGGACAGGGAGCTCACCCCTCCACTTT | CASSPPPGTGSSPLHF
TRBD1 | . | TRBJ1-2 | TRBV4-3 | TGCGCCAGCAGCCAAGACCCCAGACAGGGATACTATGGCTACACCTTC | CASSQDPRQGYYGYTF
. | . | TRBJ2-7 | TRBV4-1 | TGCGCCAGCAGCCAAGAACCCCAGGGGTACGAGCAGTACTTC | CASSQEPQGYEQYF
TRBD2 | . | TRBJ2-7 | TRBV19 | TGTGCCAGTAGTACGGGACTAGCGGGAGGCACGTCCTCCTACGAGCAGTACTTC | CASSTGLAGGTSSYEQYF
. | . | TRBJ1-2 | TRBV7-8 | TGTGCCAGCAGCCCGCGGGAGGGTTCGCATTATGGCTACACCTTC | CASSPREGSHYGYTF
TRBD1 | few | TRBJ2-2 | TRBV6-1 | TGTGCCAGCTACAGGGGACCTAACACCGGGGAGCTGTTTTTT | CASYRGPNTGELFF
. | . | TRBJ2-5 | TRBV19 | TGTGCCAGTAGTATGGGTAGCGGCCAAGAGACCCAGTACTTC | CASSMGSGQETQYF
TRBD2 | . | TRBJ2-7 | TRBV5-1 | TGCGCCAGCAGCTACTCGACAGGGTATCTAGCGGGAGGGCTCGAGCAGTACTTC | CASSYSTGYLAGGLEQYF
. | . | TRBJ2-7 | TRBV6-1 | TGTGCCAGCACGGCAGGATTAAACTACGAGCAGTACTTC | CASTAGLNYEQYF
. | . | TRBJ2-7 | TRBV4-1 | TGCGCCAGCAGCCAAGCCGGGTCCAAACCCTACGAGCAGTACTTC | CASSQAGSKPYEQYF
TRBD2 | . | TRBJ2-1 | TRBV5-6 | TGTGCCAGCAGCCCCCCGTGGGCGGGAGACACAAATGAGCAGTTCTTC | CASSPPWAGDTNEQFF
TRBD2 | . | TRBJ2-3 | TRBV7-8 | TGTGCCAGCAGCTTAATTCCTCGGGGGGACACAGATACGCAGTATTTT | CASSLIPRGDTDTQYF
TRBD2 | . | TRBJ2-7 | TRBV9 | TGTGCCAGCAGCGTAAGCGGGGAAGCGCGCGAGCAGTACTTC | CASSVSGEAREQYF
TRBD1 | . | TRBJ2-7 | TRBV6-5 | TGTGCCAGCAGTTGGAAGGACAGGTTCTACGAGCAGTACTTC | CASSWKDRFYEQYF
. | . | TRBJ2-7 | TRBV29-1 | TGCAGCGTTGAAGGCAGGGGAGCAGGGTACGAGCAGTACTTC | CSVEGRGAGYEQYF
. | few | TRBJ2-2 | TRBV7-9 | TGTGCCAGCAGCTTAGGGGGGCTCTCCGGGGAGCTGTTTTTT | CASSLGGLSGELFF
TRBD1 | once | TRBJ1-2 | TRBV11-2 | TGTGCCAGCAGCTCCTTTGACAGGGCCTCCGGCTACACCTTC | CASSSFDRASGYTF
. | . | TRBJ1-1 | TRBV28 | TGTGCCAGCATAAGGCAGGGAGGTGCTGAAGCTTTCTTT | CASIRQGGAEAFF
. | . | TRBJ1-2 | TRBV29-1 | TGCAGCGTTGAACAGGGACTTTCGAATGGCTACACCTTC | CSVEQGLSNGYTF
TRBD1 | . | TRBJ1-1 | TRBV10-1 | TGCGCCAGCAGCCGCGGGACAGGGGTGGTTTTCTTT | CASSRGTGVVFF